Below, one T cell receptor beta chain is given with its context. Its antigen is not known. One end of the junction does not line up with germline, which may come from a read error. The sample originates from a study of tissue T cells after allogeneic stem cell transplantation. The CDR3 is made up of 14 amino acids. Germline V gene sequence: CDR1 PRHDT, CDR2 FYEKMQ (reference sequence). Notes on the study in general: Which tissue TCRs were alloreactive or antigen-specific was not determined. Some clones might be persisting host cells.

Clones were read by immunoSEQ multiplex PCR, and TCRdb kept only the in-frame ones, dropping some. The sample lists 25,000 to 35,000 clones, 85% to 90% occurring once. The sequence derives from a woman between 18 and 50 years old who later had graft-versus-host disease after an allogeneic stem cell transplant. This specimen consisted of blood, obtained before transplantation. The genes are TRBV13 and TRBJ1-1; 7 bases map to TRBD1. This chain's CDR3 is CASSIGQANTEAFF. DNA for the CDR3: TGTGCCAGCAGCATAGGACAGGCGAACACTGAAGCTTTCTTT.